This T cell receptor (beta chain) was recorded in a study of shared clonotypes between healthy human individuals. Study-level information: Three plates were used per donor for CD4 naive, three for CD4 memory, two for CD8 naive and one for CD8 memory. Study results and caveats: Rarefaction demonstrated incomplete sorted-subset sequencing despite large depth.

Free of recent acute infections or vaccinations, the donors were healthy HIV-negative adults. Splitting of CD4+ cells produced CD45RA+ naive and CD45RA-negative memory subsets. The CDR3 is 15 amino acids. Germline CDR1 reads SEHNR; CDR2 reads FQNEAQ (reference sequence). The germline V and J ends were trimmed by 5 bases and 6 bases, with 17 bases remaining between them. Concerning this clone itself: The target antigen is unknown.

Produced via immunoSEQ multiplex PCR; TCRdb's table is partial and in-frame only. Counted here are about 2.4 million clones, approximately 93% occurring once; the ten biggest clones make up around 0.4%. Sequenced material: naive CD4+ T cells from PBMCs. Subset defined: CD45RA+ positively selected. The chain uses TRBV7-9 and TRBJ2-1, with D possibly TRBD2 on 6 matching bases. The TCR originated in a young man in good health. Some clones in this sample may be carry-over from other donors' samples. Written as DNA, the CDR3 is TGTGCCAGCAGCCAAGTAGCGGTTTCGGCCAATGAGCAGTTCTTC. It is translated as CASSQVAVSANEQFF.